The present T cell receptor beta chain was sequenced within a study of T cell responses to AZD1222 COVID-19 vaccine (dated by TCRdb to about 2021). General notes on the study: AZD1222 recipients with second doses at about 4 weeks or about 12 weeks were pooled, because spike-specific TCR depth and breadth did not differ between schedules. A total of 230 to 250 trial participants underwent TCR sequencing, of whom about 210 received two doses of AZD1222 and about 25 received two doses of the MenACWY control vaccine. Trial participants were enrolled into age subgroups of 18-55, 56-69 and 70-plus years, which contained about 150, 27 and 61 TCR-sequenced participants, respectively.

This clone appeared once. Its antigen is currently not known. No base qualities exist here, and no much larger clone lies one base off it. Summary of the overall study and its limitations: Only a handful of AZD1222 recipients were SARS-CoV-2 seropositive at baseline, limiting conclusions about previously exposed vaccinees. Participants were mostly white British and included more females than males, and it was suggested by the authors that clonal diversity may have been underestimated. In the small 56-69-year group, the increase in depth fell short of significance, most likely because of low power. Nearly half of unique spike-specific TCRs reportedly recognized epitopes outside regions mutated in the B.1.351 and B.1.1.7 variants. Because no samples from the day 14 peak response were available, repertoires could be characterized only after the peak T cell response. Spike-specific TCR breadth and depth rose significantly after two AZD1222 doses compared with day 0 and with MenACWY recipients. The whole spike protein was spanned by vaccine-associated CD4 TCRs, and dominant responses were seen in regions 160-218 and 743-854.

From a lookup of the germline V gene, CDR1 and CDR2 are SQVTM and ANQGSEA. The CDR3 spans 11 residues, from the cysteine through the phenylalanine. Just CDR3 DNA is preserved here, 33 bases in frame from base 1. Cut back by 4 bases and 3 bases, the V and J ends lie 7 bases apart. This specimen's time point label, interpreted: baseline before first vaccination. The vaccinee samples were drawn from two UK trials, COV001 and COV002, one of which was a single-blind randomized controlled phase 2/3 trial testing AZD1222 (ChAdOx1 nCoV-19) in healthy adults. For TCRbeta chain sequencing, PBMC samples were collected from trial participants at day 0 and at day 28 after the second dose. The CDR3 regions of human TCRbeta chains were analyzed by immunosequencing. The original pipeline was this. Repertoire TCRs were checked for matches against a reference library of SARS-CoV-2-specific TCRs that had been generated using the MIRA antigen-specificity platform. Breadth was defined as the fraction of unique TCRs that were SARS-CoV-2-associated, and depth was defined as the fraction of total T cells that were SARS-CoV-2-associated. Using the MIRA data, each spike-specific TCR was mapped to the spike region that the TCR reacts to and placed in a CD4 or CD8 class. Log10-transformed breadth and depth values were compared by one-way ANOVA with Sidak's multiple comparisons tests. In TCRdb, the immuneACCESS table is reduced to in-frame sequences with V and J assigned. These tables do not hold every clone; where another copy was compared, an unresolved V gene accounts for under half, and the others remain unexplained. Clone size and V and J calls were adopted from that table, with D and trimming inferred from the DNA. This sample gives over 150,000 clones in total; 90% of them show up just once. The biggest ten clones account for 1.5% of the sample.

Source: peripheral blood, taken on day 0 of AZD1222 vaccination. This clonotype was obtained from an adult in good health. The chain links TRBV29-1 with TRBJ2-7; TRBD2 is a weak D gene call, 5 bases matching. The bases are TGCAGCGTTGTAGCGAACTACGAGCAGTACTTC. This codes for CSVVANYEQYF.